Listed below are T cell receptor beta chains from one sample, sequenced in a study of blood T cell repertoires in COVID-19. Libraries were prepared by immunoSEQ multiplex PCR; TCRdb keeps only in-frame clonotypes and omits some of them. This table has hundreds of thousands of clones, more than 75% appearing once. The sequenced material came from peripheral blood. All receptors come from a man over 45 with acute or convalescent COVID-19. The CDR3 runs from the conserved cysteine through the conserved F or W. Each record gives: D gene, CDR3 length, clone size, V gene, J gene, CDR3 protein, CDR3 DNA. A D gene is named only where the DNA matches it firmly. Clone sizes are given selectively: once, few, many, or a class where the clone is expanded.

NA	13	NA	TRBV7-9	TRBJ1-3	CASTRSSGNTIYF	TGTGCCAGCACGAGGAGCTCTGGAAACACCATATATTTT
NA	15	NA	TRBV5-4	TRBJ2-7	CASSAAGTRAYEQYF	TGTGCCAGCAGCGCCGCCGGGACACGAGCCTACGAGCAGTACTTC
TRBD1	13	NA	TRBV15	TRBJ1-6	CATRTGVKSPLHF	TGTGCCACCAGGACAGGGGTCAAGTCACCCCTCCACTTT
TRBD1	15	NA	TRBV5-8	TRBJ1-2	CASSLGQGARYGYTF	TGTGCCAGCAGCTTGGGACAGGGGGCGCGATATGGCTACACCTTC
NA	15	NA	TRBV5-6	TRBJ2-1	CASSYGQSSYNEQFF	TGTGCCAGCAGCTATGGACAGAGCTCCTACAATGAGCAGTTCTTC
TRBD1	13	NA	TRBV3-1/TRBV3-2	TRBJ1-2	CASSNTGGGGYTF	TGTGCCAGCAGCAATACAGGGGGTGGAGGCTACACCTTC
TRBD2	14	once	TRBV2	TRBJ2-5	CASKGSGNQETQYF	TGTGCCAGCAAAGGGAGCGGGAATCAAGAGACCCAGTACTTC
NA	11	NA	TRBV25-1	TRBJ1-2	CASSEGVGYTF	TGTGCCAGCAGTGAAGGAGTTGGCTACACCTTC
NA	15	NA	TRBV19	TRBJ1-2	CASSMWGLANYGYTF	TGTGCCAGTAGTATGTGGGGGCTAGCTAACTATGGCTACACCTTC
NA	14	NA	TRBV12-5	TRBJ1-4	CASAGDLGNEKLFF	TGTGCTAGTGCCGGGGATCTTGGCAATGAAAAACTGTTTTTT
NA	14	NA	TRBV19	TRBJ2-2	CASSTTLYTGELFF	TGTGCCAGTAGTACCACTCTGTACACCGGGGAGCTGTTTTTT
TRBD1	15	NA	TRBV29-1	TRBJ1-2	CSVEDQGQDLSGYTF	TGCAGCGTTGAAGATCAGGGACAGGACCTATCTGGCTACACCTTC
NA	15	NA	TRBV27	TRBJ1-4	CASSRQVATNEKLFF	TGTGCCAGCAGCCGTCAAGTAGCAACTAATGAAAAACTGTTTTTT
NA	15	once	TRBV5-1	TRBJ2-3	CASSSGQGPTDTQYF	TGCGCCAGCAGCTCCGGGCAGGGGCCGACAGATACGCAGTATTTT
NA	16	NA	TRBV4-1	TRBJ2-5	CASSQDQFGGRETQYF	TGCGCCAGCAGCCAAGATCAATTCGGGGGGCGAGAGACCCAGTACTTC
NA	14	NA	TRBV5-5	TRBJ1-1	CASSQGLPNTEAFF	TGTGCCAGCAGCCAAGGACTGCCGAACACTGAAGCTTTCTTT
NA	15	NA	TRBV7-6	TRBJ1-5	CASSANRDRNQPQHF	TGTGCCAGCAGCGCAAACAGGGATCGCAATCAGCCCCAGCATTTT
NA	13	NA	TRBV6-5	TRBJ2-7	CASQGSATYEQYF	TGTGCCAGCCAGGGTTCCGCCACCTACGAGCAGTACTTC
NA	15	NA	TRBV25-1	TRBJ2-3	CASSEAGTSTDTQYF	TGTGCCAGCAGTGAGGCGGGTACTAGCACAGATACGCAGTATTTT
TRBD2	14	NA	TRBV7-6	TRBJ2-5	CASTIAGAQETQYF	TGTGCCAGCACTATAGCGGGGGCCCAAGAGACCCAGTACTTC
NA	15	NA	TRBV5-1	TRBJ2-1	CASSLAYPSYNEQFF	TGCGCCAGCAGCTTGGCCTACCCCTCCTACAATGAGCAGTTCTTC
NA	13	NA	TRBV7-9	TRBJ1-2	CASSLEQDNGYTF	TGTGCCAGCAGCTTAGAACAGGATAATGGCTACACCTTC
TRBD1	21	NA	TRBV19	TRBJ1-1	CASTENQGVIKFGLKNTEAFF	TGTGCCAGTACCGAGAATCAGGGGGTTATTAAGTTTGGTCTTAAGAACACTGAAGCTTTCTTT
NA	14	NA	TRBV6-4	TRBJ2-3	CASSESAVTDTQYF	TGTGCCAGCAGTGAAAGTGCAGTCACAGATACGCAGTATTTT
TRBD1	14	NA	TRBV10-1	TRBJ2-7	CASSDPTGSHEQYF	TGCGCCAGCAGTGACCCGACAGGGTCACACGAGCAGTACTTC
NA	16	NA	TRBV6-5	TRBJ1-2	CASSYWGVPTNYGYTF	TGTGCCAGCAGTTACTGGGGGGTCCCTACTAACTATGGCTACACCTTC
NA	16	NA	TRBV5-4	TRBJ1-1	CASSLSLGARGTEAFF	TGTGCCAGCAGCTTGTCATTGGGGGCGCGAGGCACTGAAGCTTTCTTT
TRBD1	16	NA	TRBV19	TRBJ1-5	CASSTNRGLGNQPQHF	TGTGCCAGTAGTACGAACAGGGGGCTCGGCAATCAGCCCCAGCATTTT
TRBD1	14	NA	TRBV2	TRBJ1-5	CASSYQQGYSPQHF	TGTGCCAGCAGTTACCAACAGGGGTATTCGCCCCAGCATTTT
TRBD1	13	NA	TRBV10-2	TRBJ2-7	CASNRQGSHEQYF	TGCGCCAGCAACCGACAGGGGAGTCACGAGCAGTACTTC
NA	17	few	TRBV20-1	TRBJ1-4	CSASRDTLGATNEKLFF	TGCAGTGCTAGTCGGGACACCCTAGGAGCAACTAATGAAAAACTGTTTTTT
NA	14	NA	TRBV19	TRBJ1-1	CASSINRGNTEAFF	TGTGCCAGTAGTATAAACCGCGGGAACACTGAAGCTTTCTTT
NA	15	NA	TRBV4-2	TRBJ1-2	CASSQNRRGAYGYTF	TGTGCCAGCAGCCAGAACCGACGGGGGGCCTATGGCTACACCTTC
NA	15	NA	TRBV3-1/TRBV3-2	TRBJ1-5	CASSQVGGSNQPQHF	TGTGCCAGCAGCCAAGTCGGGGGAAGCAATCAGCCCCAGCATTTT
NA	16	NA	TRBV6-5	TRBJ2-7	CASSYQGGATSYEQYF	TGTGCCAGCAGTTACCAGGGCGGAGCCACCTCCTACGAGCAGTACTTC
NA	15	NA	TRBV19	TRBJ1-5	CASRKNRDGNQPQHF	TGTGCCAGTAGGAAGAACAGGGATGGCAATCAGCCCCAGCATTTT
NA	12	NA	TRBV11-2	TRBJ2-1	CASSILSNEQFF	TGTGCCAGCAGCATACTATCCAATGAGCAGTTCTTC
NA	16	few	TRBV7-8	TRBJ1-5	CASSLLRTTSNQPQHF	TGTGCCAGCAGCTTATTGAGGACAACTAGCAATCAGCCCCAGCATTTT
NA	12	NA	TRBV24-1	TRBJ2-1	CATSAGSNEQFF	TGTGCCACCAGTGCGGGGTCCAATGAGCAGTTCTTC
TRBD1	15	NA	TRBV13	TRBJ1-6	CASSPPGQGKSPLHF	TGTGCCAGCAGCCCTCCGGGACAGGGTAAATCACCCCTCCACTTT
TRBD2	16	few	TRBV5-6	TRBJ2-5	CASSLYTSGSQETQYF	TGTGCCAGCAGCTTGTATACTAGCGGGAGCCAAGAGACCCAGTACTTC
TRBD1	15	NA	TRBV7-9	TRBJ1-6	CASSLRQGYNSPLHF	TGTGCCAGCAGCTTGAGACAGGGCTATAATTCACCCCTCCACTTT
NA	13	NA	TRBV5-5	TRBJ2-5	CASSLVGGETQYF	TGTGCCAGCAGCCTCGTGGGGGGAGAGACCCAGTACTTC
NA	15	NA	TRBV7-9	TRBJ1-2	CASSLGLSANYGYTF	TGTGCCAGCAGCTTAGGCCTCTCGGCTAACTATGGCTACACCTTC
TRBD2	12	NA	TRBV18	TRBJ2-7	CASSGGNYEQYF	TGTGCCAGCTCCGGGGGGAACTACGAGCAGTACTTC
NA	13	NA	TRBV29-1	TRBJ2-7	CSVIPQTGDEQYF	TGCAGCGTAATCCCTCAGACAGGCGACGAGCAGTACTTC
NA	13	NA	TRBV7-2	TRBJ1-2	CASSQRGVWGYTF	TGTGCCAGCAGCCAGCGCGGGGTTTGGGGCTACACCTTC
NA	16	once	TRBV7-2	TRBJ2-7	CASSPQPMGARGEQYF	TGTGCCAGCAGCCCCCAGCCCATGGGGGCGAGGGGCGAGCAGTACTTC